A selection of T cell receptor beta chains follows, all from one sample in a study of T cell changes during pregnancy in multiple sclerosis. TCRdb keeps only in-frame clones here, not all; method: immunoSEQ multiplex PCR. The sample includes tens of thousands of clones, roughly 90% of them seen just once. The sample was peripheral blood, taken in the first trimester of pregnancy. The receptors derive from a female donor with multiple sclerosis, enrolled in a pregnancy study. Both conserved end residues are part of each CDR3. Each record gives: J gene, V gene, D gene, clone size, CDR3 protein, CDR3 DNA. A D gene is named only where the DNA matches it firmly. Rows may omit the clone size; those that give it use once, few, many or a size class.

J gene: TRBJ1-3
V gene: TRBV5-4
D gene: -
clone size: -
CDR3 protein: CASSLYSLGNTIYF
CDR3 DNA: TGTGCCAGCAGCTTATACAGCCTTGGAAACACCATATATTTT

J gene: TRBJ2-3
V gene: TRBV27
D gene: -
clone size: -
CDR3 protein: CASSWGASGITDTQYF
CDR3 DNA: TGTGCCAGCAGTTGGGGAGCGTCGGGGATCACAGATACGCAGTATTTT

J gene: TRBJ2-5
V gene: TRBV19
D gene: -
clone size: -
CDR3 protein: CASSRRTETQYF
CDR3 DNA: TGTGCCAGTAGTAGGAGGACAGAGACCCAGTACTTC

J gene: TRBJ1-2
V gene: TRBV28
D gene: -
clone size: -
CDR3 protein: CASSFPVSGYGYTF
CDR3 DNA: TGTGCCAGCAGTTTTCCGGTGAGCGGCTATGGCTACACCTTC

J gene: TRBJ2-3
V gene: TRBV5-5
D gene: TRBD1
clone size: -
CDR3 protein: CASTRQGILDTQYF
CDR3 DNA: TGTGCCAGCACCCGACAGGGGATATTGGATACGCAGTATTTT

J gene: TRBJ2-1
V gene: TRBV19
D gene: -
clone size: -
CDR3 protein: CASSIGGAAANYNEQFF
CDR3 DNA: TGTGCCAGTAGTATAGGCGGAGCCGCGGCTAATTACAATGAGCAGTTCTTC

J gene: TRBJ2-2
V gene: TRBV5-1
D gene: TRBD1
clone size: -
CDR3 protein: CASSLVTGRTGELFF
CDR3 DNA: TGCGCCAGCAGCTTGGTGACAGGGCGGACCGGGGAGCTGTTTTTT

J gene: TRBJ2-7
V gene: TRBV10-3
D gene: -
clone size: -
CDR3 protein: CAISELRGEQYF
CDR3 DNA: TGTGCCATCAGTGAGTTGAGAGGCGAGCAGTACTTC

J gene: TRBJ1-3
V gene: TRBV5-4
D gene: -
clone size: -
CDR3 protein: CASSRGGAPDTIYF
CDR3 DNA: TGTGCCAGCAGCCGAGGGGGAGCACCGGACACCATATATTTT

J gene: TRBJ2-1
V gene: TRBV4-3
D gene: TRBD2
clone size: -
CDR3 protein: CASSQRTSGRYNEQFF
CDR3 DNA: TGCGCCAGCAGCCAGCGGACTAGCGGGAGGTACAATGAGCAGTTCTTC

J gene: TRBJ2-1
V gene: TRBV5-1
D gene: -
clone size: -
CDR3 protein: CASSSTNSNEQFF
CDR3 DNA: TGCGCCAGCAGCTCGACTAATTCCAATGAGCAGTTCTTC

J gene: TRBJ2-1
V gene: TRBV29-1
D gene: TRBD2
clone size: -
CDR3 protein: CSVDLLAGVSIVNEQFF
CDR3 DNA: TGCAGCGTTGACCTCCTAGCGGGAGTCTCTATTGTCAATGAGCAGTTCTTC

J gene: TRBJ2-3
V gene: TRBV9
D gene: TRBD2
clone size: -
CDR3 protein: CASSVLAGVPFF
CDR3 DNA: TGTGCCAGCAGCGTACTAGCGGGAGTCCCCTTTTTT

J gene: TRBJ2-1
V gene: TRBV5-4
D gene: -
clone size: -
CDR3 protein: CASSSKSGHNNEQFF
CDR3 DNA: TGTGCCAGCAGCTCTAAGTCAGGCCACAACAATGAGCAGTTCTTC

J gene: TRBJ2-3
V gene: TRBV4-1
D gene: TRBD1
clone size: -
CDR3 protein: CASSRGQGARTSTDTQYF
CDR3 DNA: TGCGCCAGCAGCCGCGGACAGGGGGCTAGGACTAGCACAGATACGCAGTATTTT

J gene: TRBJ1-1
V gene: TRBV6-5
D gene: TRBD1
clone size: -
CDR3 protein: CASRGQGYTEAFF
CDR3 DNA: TGTGCCAGCCGGGGACAGGGATATACTGAAGCTTTCTTT

J gene: TRBJ2-2
V gene: TRBV5-4
D gene: -
clone size: -
CDR3 protein: CASSTSLGSTGELFF
CDR3 DNA: TGTGCCAGCAGCACCTCACTAGGAAGCACCGGGGAGCTGTTTTTT

J gene: TRBJ2-1
V gene: TRBV6-4
D gene: TRBD2
clone size: -
CDR3 protein: CASSYTSEGYNEQFF
CDR3 DNA: TGTGCCAGCAGTTATACTAGCGAGGGTTACAATGAGCAGTTCTTC

J gene: TRBJ1-2
V gene: TRBV6-4
D gene: -
clone size: -
CDR3 protein: CASRDTGQGGYTF
CDR3 DNA: TGTGCCAGCAGGGACACAGGGCAGGGCGGCTACACCTTC

J gene: TRBJ1-1
V gene: TRBV11-2
D gene: TRBD1
clone size: -
CDR3 protein: CASSLGQGNEAFF
CDR3 DNA: TGTGCCAGCAGCTTAGGACAGGGGAACGAAGCTTTCTTT

J gene: TRBJ1-1
V gene: TRBV7-9
D gene: TRBD1
clone size: -
CDR3 protein: CASRLVAQGGPNTEAFF
CDR3 DNA: TGTGCCAGCAGGTTAGTTGCTCAGGGGGGACCGAACACTGAAGCTTTCTTT

J gene: TRBJ2-5
V gene: TRBV5-1
D gene: TRBD2
clone size: -
CDR3 protein: CASSLVSGREETQYF
CDR3 DNA: TGCGCCAGCAGCTTGGTGAGCGGGAGAGAAGAGACCCAGTACTTC

J gene: TRBJ1-2
V gene: TRBV28
D gene: -
clone size: -
CDR3 protein: CASSLGGLYGYTF
CDR3 DNA: TGTGCCAGCAGTTTAGGGGGGTTATATGGCTACACCTTC

J gene: TRBJ2-1
V gene: TRBV29-1
D gene: TRBD2
clone size: -
CDR3 protein: CSVPPGLAGGRVFNEQFF
CDR3 DNA: TGCAGCGTCCCCCCGGGACTAGCGGGAGGAAGGGTTTTCAATGAGCAGTTCTTC

J gene: TRBJ2-5
V gene: TRBV28
D gene: TRBD2
clone size: -
CDR3 protein: CASRRGTSGQETQYF
CDR3 DNA: TGTGCCAGCAGGCGCGGGACTAGCGGACAAGAGACCCAGTACTTC

J gene: TRBJ2-7
V gene: TRBV6-1
D gene: TRBD2
clone size: -
CDR3 protein: CASSGKTSVIDEQYF
CDR3 DNA: TGTGCCAGCAGTGGGAAGACTAGCGTCATCGACGAGCAGTACTTC

J gene: TRBJ2-5
V gene: TRBV27
D gene: TRBD1
clone size: once
CDR3 protein: CASSGWTGRETQYF
CDR3 DNA: TGTGCCAGCAGTGGGTGGACAGGGCGGGAGACCCAGTACTTC

J gene: TRBJ1-3
V gene: TRBV6-1
D gene: -
clone size: few
CDR3 protein: CASSEIWTELSGNTIYF
CDR3 DNA: TGTGCCAGCAGTGAAATTTGGACAGAACTCTCTGGAAACACCATATATTTT

J gene: TRBJ2-5
V gene: TRBV7-9
D gene: TRBD1
clone size: -
CDR3 protein: CASSETGGKKETQYF
CDR3 DNA: TGTGCCAGCAGCGAGACAGGGGGGAAAAAAGAGACCCAGTACTTC

J gene: TRBJ2-2
V gene: TRBV4-3
D gene: -
clone size: -
CDR3 protein: CASSQDPGHPNTGELFF
CDR3 DNA: TGCGCCAGCAGCCAAGACCCGGGACATCCGAACACCGGGGAGCTGTTTTTT

J gene: TRBJ1-2
V gene: TRBV30
D gene: -
clone size: -
CDR3 protein: CAWSVGAELGYTF
CDR3 DNA: TGTGCCTGGAGTGTAGGGGCAGAACTCGGCTACACCTTC

J gene: TRBJ2-7
V gene: TRBV7-2
D gene: -
clone size: -
CDR3 protein: CASSSSLRDLAYEQYF
CDR3 DNA: TGTGCCAGCAGCTCCTCCCTCCGGGACTTAGCCTACGAGCAGTACTTC

J gene: TRBJ1-5
V gene: TRBV2
D gene: -
clone size: few
CDR3 protein: CASSGDGNQPQHF
CDR3 DNA: TGTGCCAGCAGTGGAGACGGGAATCAGCCCCAGCATTTT

J gene: TRBJ1-4
V gene: TRBV30
D gene: -
clone size: -
CDR3 protein: CAWEPGHTNEKLFF
CDR3 DNA: TGTGCCTGGGAACCGGGACACACTAATGAAAAACTGTTTTTT

J gene: TRBJ2-7
V gene: TRBV6-1
D gene: -
clone size: once
CDR3 protein: CASSDIAAGTYEQYF
CDR3 DNA: TGTGCCAGCAGTGATATAGCGGCAGGCACCTACGAGCAGTACTTC

J gene: TRBJ2-7
V gene: TRBV11-1
D gene: TRBD2
clone size: few
CDR3 protein: CASSHRGGDHYEQYF
CDR3 DNA: TGTGCCAGCAGCCACCGGGGGGGGGACCACTACGAGCAGTACTTC

J gene: TRBJ2-2
V gene: TRBV10-3
D gene: TRBD2
clone size: -
CDR3 protein: CAITSGRSTGELFF
CDR3 DNA: TGTGCCATCACGAGCGGGAGAAGTACCGGGGAGCTGTTTTTT

J gene: TRBJ2-7
V gene: TRBV7-2
D gene: -
clone size: -
CDR3 protein: CASSFFKGEWYEQYF
CDR3 DNA: TGTGCCAGCAGCTTCTTCAAGGGGGAGTGGTACGAGCAGTACTTC

J gene: TRBJ1-1
V gene: TRBV10-2
D gene: -
clone size: -
CDR3 protein: CASSESVPTSWAFF
CDR3 DNA: TGCGCCAGCAGTGAGTCCGTCCCCACATCGTGGGCTTTCTTT

J gene: TRBJ1-2
V gene: TRBV6-6
D gene: -
clone size: -
CDR3 protein: CASSYGLKGGGGYTF
CDR3 DNA: TGTGCCAGCAGTTACGGGCTTAAGGGGGGGGGAGGCTACACCTTC

J gene: TRBJ2-1
V gene: TRBV5-4
D gene: TRBD2
clone size: -
CDR3 protein: CASSLASGHGSYNEQFF
CDR3 DNA: TGTGCCAGCAGCTTGGCTAGCGGCCATGGGTCCTACAATGAGCAGTTCTTC

J gene: TRBJ2-3
V gene: TRBV10-1
D gene: TRBD2
clone size: -
CDR3 protein: CASSETRASGRISTDTQYF
CDR3 DNA: TGCGCCAGCAGTGAGACGCGGGCTAGCGGGAGAATAAGCACAGATACGCAGTATTTT

J gene: TRBJ2-5
V gene: TRBV10-3
D gene: -
clone size: -
CDR3 protein: CAISESGGQETQYF
CDR3 DNA: TGTGCCATCAGTGAGTCAGGCGGCCAAGAGACCCAGTACTTC

J gene: TRBJ1-1
V gene: TRBV6-1
D gene: TRBD1
clone size: -
CDR3 protein: CASSEDRGETEAFF
CDR3 DNA: TGTGCCAGCAGTGAGGACAGGGGAGAGACTGAAGCTTTCTTT

J gene: TRBJ1-1
V gene: TRBV11-2
D gene: -
clone size: -
CDR3 protein: CASSPDTEAFF
CDR3 DNA: TGTGCCAGCAGCCCCGACACTGAAGCTTTCTTT

J gene: TRBJ1-1
V gene: TRBV10-2
D gene: TRBD1
clone size: -
CDR3 protein: CASSELWTGAENTEAFF
CDR3 DNA: TGCGCCAGCAGTGAGTTGTGGACAGGGGCAGAGAACACTGAAGCTTTCTTT

J gene: TRBJ2-3
V gene: TRBV4-2
D gene: TRBD2
clone size: -
CDR3 protein: CASSQEPSGGTDTQYF
CDR3 DNA: TGTGCCAGCAGCCAAGAACCTAGCGGGGGAACAGATACGCAGTATTTT

J gene: TRBJ2-7
V gene: TRBV7-2
D gene: TRBD1
clone size: -
CDR3 protein: CASSADRGSYEQYF
CDR3 DNA: TGTGCCAGCAGCGCAGACAGGGGGAGCTACGAGCAGTACTTC

J gene: TRBJ2-5
V gene: TRBV9
D gene: TRBD2
clone size: -
CDR3 protein: CASSPTSGQETQYF
CDR3 DNA: TGTGCCAGCAGCCCAACTAGCGGGCAAGAGACCCAGTACTTC

J gene: TRBJ1-2
V gene: TRBV29-1
D gene: TRBD1
clone size: -
CDR3 protein: CSVPLSTGGHGYTF
CDR3 DNA: TGCAGCGTTCCTCTATCGACAGGGGGCCATGGCTACACCTTC

J gene: TRBJ2-1
V gene: TRBV27
D gene: TRBD2
clone size: -
CDR3 protein: CASSLIPGTSGPYNEQFF
CDR3 DNA: TGTGCCAGCAGTTTAATTCCCGGGACTAGCGGACCATACAATGAGCAGTTCTTC

J gene: TRBJ2-3
V gene: TRBV4-1
D gene: -
clone size: -
CDR3 protein: CASSPRTETDTQYF
CDR3 DNA: TGCGCCAGCAGCCCCAGGACAGAAACAGATACGCAGTATTTT

J gene: TRBJ2-7
V gene: TRBV7-8
D gene: TRBD1
clone size: -
CDR3 protein: CASSLYRDRGIYEQYF
CDR3 DNA: TGTGCCAGCAGCCTCTACCGGGACAGGGGGATCTACGAGCAGTACTTC

J gene: TRBJ2-1
V gene: TRBV7-7
D gene: TRBD1
clone size: -
CDR3 protein: CASSSGQGGNNEQFF
CDR3 DNA: TGTGCTAGCAGCTCCGGACAGGGTGGTAACAATGAGCAGTTCTTC